This entry lists 5 T cell receptor beta chains sequenced from one sample in a study of T cells in Graves' hyperthyroidism and ophthalmopathy. From RNA transcripts, TCR beta CDR3 regions were amplified. The study used the HTBI primer set for a first-round RT-PCR of the TCR CDR3. MiXCR, run by TCRdb on the multiplex PCR reads, gives a single entry per CDR3 protein. The sample holds almost 600,000 distinct CDR3 sequences, around 42% seen once. Sample: peripheral blood or thyroid tissue (not recorded which). These receptors all stem from a woman between 18 and 30 years old with Graves' hyperthyroidism.

This clonotype has a count of ten or more. The chain carries TRBV5-4 and TRBJ2-7; the match to TRBD2 covers 14 bases. With V trimmed by 4 bases and J by 8 bases, 8 bases remained unmatched. Germline V gives CDR1 SGHNT, CDR2 YYREEE (reference sequence). CDR3 length: 15 amino acids. The CDR3 nucleotides read TGTGCCAGCAGCGCGACTAGCGGGAGGGCGAAACAGCAGTACTTC. This codes for CASSATSGRAKQQYF.

A single count supports this clonotype. The V gene is TRBV7-2, the J gene TRBJ2-7, with TRBD1 matching over 7 bases. V lost 5 bases and J lost 5; bases outside the gene matches: 3. Per the germline V gene, CDR1 is SGHTA and CDR2 is FQGNSA. The CDR3 loop spans 12 amino acids. The CDR3 region is CASSHDRDEQYF. For the CDR3, the DNA is TGTGCCAGCAGCCATGACAGGGACGAGCAGTACTTC.

A few counts support this clonotype. This sequence joins TRBV12-3 or TRBV12-4 and TRBJ1-5; D gene ambiguous. The CDR3 covers 14 residues. The V end lost 4 bases, the J end lost 5 bases, and 12 bases lay between the germline ends. As DNA, the CDR3 is TGTGCCAGCAGTTCCGCAGGTGATTATCAGCCCCAGCATTTT. Protein sequence: CASSSAGDYQPQHF.

The gene calls are TRBV2 and TRBJ1-6; 9 bases match TRBD1. Losses at the gene ends were 7 bases for V and 7 bases for J; bases not matched to a gene: 11. The CDR3 runs 16 residues. Germline assignment: CDR1 SNHLY and CDR2 FYNNEI. The CDR3 reads CASTNPGQGENSPLHF. The DNA of the CDR3 is TGTGCCAGCACCAATCCGGGACAGGGCGAGAATTCACCCCTCCACTTT.

The J gene is TRBJ2-7, the V gene TRBV7-9, with D possibly being TRBD2 (6 bases). Per germline, CDR1 SEHNR and CDR2 FQNEAQ (reference sequence). This CDR3 region has 16 residues. The germline V and J ends were trimmed by 5 bases and 2 bases, with 19 bases remaining between them. The CDR3 DNA follows: TGTGCCAGCAGCCCACCCCGGGCGGGGAGCCCCTACGAGCAGTACTTC. This translates into CASSPPRAGSPYEQYF.